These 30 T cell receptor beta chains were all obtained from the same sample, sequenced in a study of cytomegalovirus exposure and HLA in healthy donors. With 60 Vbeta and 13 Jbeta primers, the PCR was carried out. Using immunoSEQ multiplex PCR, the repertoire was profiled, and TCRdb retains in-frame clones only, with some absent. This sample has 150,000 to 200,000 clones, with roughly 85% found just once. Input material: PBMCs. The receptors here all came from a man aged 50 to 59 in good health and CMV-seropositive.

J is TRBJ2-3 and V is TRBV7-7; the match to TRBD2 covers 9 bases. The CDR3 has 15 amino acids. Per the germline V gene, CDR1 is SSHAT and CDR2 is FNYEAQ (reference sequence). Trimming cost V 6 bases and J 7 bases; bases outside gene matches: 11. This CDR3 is CASSPGGGVKNTQYF. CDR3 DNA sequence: TGTGCCAGCAGTCCGGGCGGGGGGGTGAAAAATACGCAGTATTTT. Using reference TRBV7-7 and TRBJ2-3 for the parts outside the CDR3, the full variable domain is GAGVSQSPRYKVTKRGQDVTLRCDPISSHATLYWYQQALGQGPEFLTYFNYEAQPDKSGLPSDRFSAERPEGSISTLTIQRTEQRDSAMYRCASSPGGGVKNTQYFGPGTRLTVL.

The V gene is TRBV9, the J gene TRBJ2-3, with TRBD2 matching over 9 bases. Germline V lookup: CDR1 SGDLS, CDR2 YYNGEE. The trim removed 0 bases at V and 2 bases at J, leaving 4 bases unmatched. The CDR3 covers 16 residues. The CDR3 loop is CASSVEASGATDTQYF. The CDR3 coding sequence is TGTGCCAGCAGCGTAGAGGCTAGCGGGGCCACAGATACGCAGTATTTT. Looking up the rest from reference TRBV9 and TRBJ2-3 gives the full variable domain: DSGVTQTPKHLITATGQRVTLRCSPRSGDLSVYWYQQSLDQGLQFLIQYYNGEERAKGNILERFSAQQFPDLHSELNLSSLELGDSALYFCASSVEASGATDTQYFGPGTRLTVL.

The CDR3 reads CASSSTYRNTEAFF. The CDR3 DNA follows: TGTGCCAGCAGTTCAACCTACAGGAACACTGAAGCTTTCTTT. V gene TRBV28 combines with J gene TRBJ1-1; D remains ambiguous. Trimming removed 4 bases from V and 1 base from J, with 10 bases in between. The germline V gene encodes CDR1 MDHEN and CDR2 SYDVKM. The CDR3 is 14 residues long.

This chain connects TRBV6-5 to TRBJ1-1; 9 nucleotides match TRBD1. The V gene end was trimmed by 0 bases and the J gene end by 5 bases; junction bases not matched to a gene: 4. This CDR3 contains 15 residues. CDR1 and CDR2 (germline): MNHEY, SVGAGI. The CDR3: CASSYSGQGRTEAFF. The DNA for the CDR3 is TGTGCCAGCAGTTACTCCGGACAGGGGCGGACTGAAGCTTTCTTT.

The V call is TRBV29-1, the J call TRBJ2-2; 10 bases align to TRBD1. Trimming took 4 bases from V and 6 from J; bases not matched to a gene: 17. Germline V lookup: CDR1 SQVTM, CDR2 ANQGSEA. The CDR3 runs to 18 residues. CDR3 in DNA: TGCAGCGTTGCTAACCGGGACAGGGGATGGGCAGGCGCCGGGGAGCTGTTTTTT. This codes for CSVANRDRGWAGAGELFF.

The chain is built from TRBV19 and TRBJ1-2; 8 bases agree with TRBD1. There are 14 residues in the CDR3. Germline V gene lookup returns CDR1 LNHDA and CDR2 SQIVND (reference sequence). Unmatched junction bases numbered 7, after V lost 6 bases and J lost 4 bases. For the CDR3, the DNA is TGTGCCAGTAGGGTGGACAGGGACGGCTATGGCTACACCTTC. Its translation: CASRVDRDGYGYTF.

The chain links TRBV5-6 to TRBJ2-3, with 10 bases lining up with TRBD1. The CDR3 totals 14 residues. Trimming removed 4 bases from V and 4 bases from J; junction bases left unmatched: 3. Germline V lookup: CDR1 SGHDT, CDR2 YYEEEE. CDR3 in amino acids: CASSVGTGADTQYF. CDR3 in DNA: TGTGCCAGCAGCGTAGGGACAGGGGCAGATACGCAGTATTTT.

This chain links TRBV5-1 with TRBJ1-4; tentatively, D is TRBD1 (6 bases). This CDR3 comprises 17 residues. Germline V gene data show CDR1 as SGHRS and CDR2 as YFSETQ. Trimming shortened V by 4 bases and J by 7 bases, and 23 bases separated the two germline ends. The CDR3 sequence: CASSPGPIGGATEKLFF. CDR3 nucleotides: TGCGCCAGCAGCCCTGGGCCGATCGGGGGGGCGACTGAAAAACTGTTTTTT.

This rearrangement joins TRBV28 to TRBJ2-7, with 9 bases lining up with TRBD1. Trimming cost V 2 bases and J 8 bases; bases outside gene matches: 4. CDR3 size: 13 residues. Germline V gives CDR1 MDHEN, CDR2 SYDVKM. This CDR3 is CASSLGTGQQQYV. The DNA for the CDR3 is TGTGCCAGCAGTTTAGGGACAGGGCAGCAGCAGTACGTC.

CDR3 residues: CASSLADGGAGELFF. CDR3 nucleotide sequence: TGCGCCAGCAGCTTGGCCGACGGAGGCGCCGGGGAGCTGTTTTTT. This sequence joins TRBV5-1 and TRBJ2-2; D is perhaps TRBD2 (5 bases). The V gene lost 0 bases and the J gene lost 6 bases, with 12 bases spanning the gap. Germline lookup yields CDR1 SGHRS and CDR2 YFSETQ. The CDR3 length is 15 residues.

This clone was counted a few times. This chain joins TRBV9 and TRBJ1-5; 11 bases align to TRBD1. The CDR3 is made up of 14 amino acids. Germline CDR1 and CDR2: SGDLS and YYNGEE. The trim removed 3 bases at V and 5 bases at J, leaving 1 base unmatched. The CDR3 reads CASSEGQGDQPQHF. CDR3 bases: TGTGCCAGCAGCGAGGGACAGGGGGATCAGCCCCAGCATTTT. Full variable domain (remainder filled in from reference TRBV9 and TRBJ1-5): DSGVTQTPKHLITATGQRVTLRCSPRSGDLSVYWYQQSLDQGLQFLIQYYNGEERAKGNILERFSAQQFPDLHSELNLSSLELGDSALYFCASSEGQGDQPQHFGDGTRLSIL.

CDR3 DNA: TGTGCCAGCAGCGTAGGAGTCAATAGCAATCAGCCCCAGCATTTT. This sequence encodes CASSVGVNSNQPQHF. This chain joins TRBV9 and TRBJ1-5, with D uncertain. CDR3 length: 15 amino acids. Trimming took off 0 bases at V and 0 bases at J, with 7 bases between the two ends. Germline assignment: CDR1 SGDLS and CDR2 YYNGEE.

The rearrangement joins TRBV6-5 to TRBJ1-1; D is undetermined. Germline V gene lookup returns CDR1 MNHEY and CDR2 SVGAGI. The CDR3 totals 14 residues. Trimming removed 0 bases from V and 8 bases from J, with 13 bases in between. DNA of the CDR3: TGTGCCAGCAGTTACTCCCCCTTCGGGTACGAAGCTTTCTTT. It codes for CASSYSPFGYEAFF.

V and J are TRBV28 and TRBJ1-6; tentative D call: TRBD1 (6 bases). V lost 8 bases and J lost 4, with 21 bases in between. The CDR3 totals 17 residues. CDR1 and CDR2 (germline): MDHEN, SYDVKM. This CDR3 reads CASGPSDRSFYNSPLHF. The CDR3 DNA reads TGTGCCAGCGGACCATCGGACAGATCTTTTTATAATTCACCCCTCCACTTT.

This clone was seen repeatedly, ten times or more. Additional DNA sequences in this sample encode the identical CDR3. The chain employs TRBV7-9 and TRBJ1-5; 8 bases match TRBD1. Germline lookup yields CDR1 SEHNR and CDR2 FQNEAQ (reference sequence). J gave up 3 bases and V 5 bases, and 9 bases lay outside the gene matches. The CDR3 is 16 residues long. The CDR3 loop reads CASSPSTGATNQPQHF. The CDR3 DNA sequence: TGTGCCAGCAGCCCCTCGACAGGGGCCACCAATCAGCCCCAGCATTTT.

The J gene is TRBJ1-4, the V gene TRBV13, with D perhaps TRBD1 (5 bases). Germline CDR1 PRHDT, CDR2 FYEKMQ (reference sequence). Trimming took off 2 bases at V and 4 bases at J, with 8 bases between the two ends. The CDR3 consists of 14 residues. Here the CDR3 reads CASSLNRFNEKLFF. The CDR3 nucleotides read TGTGCCAGCAGCTTAAACAGGTTTAATGAAAAACTGTTTTTT. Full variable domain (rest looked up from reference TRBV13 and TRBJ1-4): AAGVIQSPRHLIKEKRETATLKCYPIPRHDTVYWYQQGPGQDPQFLISFYEKMQSDKGSIPDRFSAQQFSDYHSELNMSSLELGDSALYFCASSLNRFNEKLFFGSGTQLSVL.

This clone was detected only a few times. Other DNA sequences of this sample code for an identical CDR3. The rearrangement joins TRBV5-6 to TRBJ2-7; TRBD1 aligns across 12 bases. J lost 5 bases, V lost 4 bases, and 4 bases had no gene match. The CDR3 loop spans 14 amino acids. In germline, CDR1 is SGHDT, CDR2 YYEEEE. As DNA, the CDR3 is TGTGCCAGCAGCCTTGGGACAGGGGGCAACGAGCAGTACGTC. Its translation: CASSLGTGGNEQYV.

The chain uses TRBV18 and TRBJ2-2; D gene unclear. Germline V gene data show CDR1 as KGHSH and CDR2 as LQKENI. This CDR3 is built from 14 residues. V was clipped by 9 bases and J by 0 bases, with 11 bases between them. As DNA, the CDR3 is TGTGCCAGTTCTGCCGCAGCGAACACCGGGGAGCTGTTTTTT. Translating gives CASSAAANTGELFF.

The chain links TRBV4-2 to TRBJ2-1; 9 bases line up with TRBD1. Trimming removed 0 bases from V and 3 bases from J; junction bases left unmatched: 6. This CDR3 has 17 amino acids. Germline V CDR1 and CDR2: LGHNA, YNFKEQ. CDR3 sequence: CASSQEQGAPIYNEQFF. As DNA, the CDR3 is TGTGCCAGCAGCCAAGAACAGGGGGCGCCGATCTACAATGAGCAGTTCTTC.

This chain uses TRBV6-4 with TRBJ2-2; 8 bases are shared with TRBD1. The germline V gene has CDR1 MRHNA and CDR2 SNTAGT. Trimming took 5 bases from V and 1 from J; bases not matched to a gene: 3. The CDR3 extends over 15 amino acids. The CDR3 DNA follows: TGTGCCAGCAGTCCGGACAGGGTGAACACCGGGGAGCTGTTTTTT. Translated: CASSPDRVNTGELFF.

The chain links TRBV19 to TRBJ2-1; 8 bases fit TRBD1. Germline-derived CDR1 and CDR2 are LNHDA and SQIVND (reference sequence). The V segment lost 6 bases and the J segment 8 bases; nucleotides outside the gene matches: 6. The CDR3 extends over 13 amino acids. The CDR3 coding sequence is TGTGCCAGTAGGTACAGGGGGGTCGATGAGCAGTTCTTC. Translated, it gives CASRYRGVDEQFF. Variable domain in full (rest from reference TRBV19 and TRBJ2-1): DGGITQSPKYLFRKEGQNVTLSCEQNLNHDAMYWYRQDPGQGLRLIYYSQIVNDFQKGDIAEGYSVSREKKESFPLTVTSAQKNPTAFYLCASRYRGVDEQFFGPGTRLTVL.

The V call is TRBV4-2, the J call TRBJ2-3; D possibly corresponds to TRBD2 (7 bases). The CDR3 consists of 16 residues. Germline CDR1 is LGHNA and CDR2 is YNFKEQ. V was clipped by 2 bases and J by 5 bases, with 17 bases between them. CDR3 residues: CASSQNLGGGRDTQYF. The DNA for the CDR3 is TGTGCCAGCAGCCAAAACCTGGGGGGGGGCCGAGATACGCAGTATTTT.

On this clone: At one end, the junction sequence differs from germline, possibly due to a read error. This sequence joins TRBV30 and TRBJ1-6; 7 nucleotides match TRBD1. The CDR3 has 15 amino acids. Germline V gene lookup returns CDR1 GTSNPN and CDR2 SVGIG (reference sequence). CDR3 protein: CAGRGQNLLDSPLHF. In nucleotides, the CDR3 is TGTGCCGGGAGGGGGCAGAACCTATTGGATTCACCCCTCCACTTT.

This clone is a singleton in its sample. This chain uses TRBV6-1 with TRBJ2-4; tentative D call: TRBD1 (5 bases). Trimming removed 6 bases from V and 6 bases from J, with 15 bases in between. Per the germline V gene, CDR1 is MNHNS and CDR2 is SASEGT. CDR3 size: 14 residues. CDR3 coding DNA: TGTGCCAGCAGCCCTCGGACAAGGGGAAACATTCAGTACTTC. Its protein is CASSPRTRGNIQYF.

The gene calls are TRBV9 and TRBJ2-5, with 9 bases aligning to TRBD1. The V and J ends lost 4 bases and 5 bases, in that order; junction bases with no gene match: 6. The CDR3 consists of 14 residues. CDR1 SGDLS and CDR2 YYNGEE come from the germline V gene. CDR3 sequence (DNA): TGTGCCAGCAGCCCAGGGACAGGGAGCGAGACCCAGTACTTC. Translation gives CASSPGTGSETQYF.

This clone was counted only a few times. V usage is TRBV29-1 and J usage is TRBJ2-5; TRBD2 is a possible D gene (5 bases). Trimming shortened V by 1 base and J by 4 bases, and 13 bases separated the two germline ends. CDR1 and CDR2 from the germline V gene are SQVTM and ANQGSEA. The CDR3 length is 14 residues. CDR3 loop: CSVEVLGGRETQYF. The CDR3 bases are TGCAGCGTTGAAGTTCTGGGCGGGCGAGAGACCCAGTACTTC.

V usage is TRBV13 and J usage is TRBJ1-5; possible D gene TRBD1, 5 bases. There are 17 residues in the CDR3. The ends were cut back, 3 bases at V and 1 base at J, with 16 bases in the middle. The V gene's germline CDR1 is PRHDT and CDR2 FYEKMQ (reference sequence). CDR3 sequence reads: CASSFGGKVKSNQPQHF. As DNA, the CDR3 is TGTGCCAGCAGCTTTGGGGGGAAGGTCAAAAGCAATCAGCCCCAGCATTTT.

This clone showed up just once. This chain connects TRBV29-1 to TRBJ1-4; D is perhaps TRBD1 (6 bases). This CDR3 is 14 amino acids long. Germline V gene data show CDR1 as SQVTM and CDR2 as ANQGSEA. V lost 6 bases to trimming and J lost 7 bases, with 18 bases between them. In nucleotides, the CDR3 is TGCAGCGTGGGTTACAGGGTCCGGAGTGAAAAACTGTTTTTT. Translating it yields CSVGYRVRSEKLFF. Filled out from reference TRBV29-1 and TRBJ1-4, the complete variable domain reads SAVISQKPSRDICQRGTSLTIQCQVDSQVTMMFWYRQQPGQSLTLIATANQGSEATYESGFVIDKFPISRPNLTFSTLTVSNMSPEDSSIYLCSVGYRVRSEKLFFGSGTQLSVL.

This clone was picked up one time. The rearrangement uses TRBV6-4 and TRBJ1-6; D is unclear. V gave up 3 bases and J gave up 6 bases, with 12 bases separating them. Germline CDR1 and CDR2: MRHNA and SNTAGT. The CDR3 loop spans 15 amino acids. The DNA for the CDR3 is TGTGCCAGCAGTGAAAACACCTTCCCTAATTCACCCCTCCACTTT. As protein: CASSENTFPNSPLHF.

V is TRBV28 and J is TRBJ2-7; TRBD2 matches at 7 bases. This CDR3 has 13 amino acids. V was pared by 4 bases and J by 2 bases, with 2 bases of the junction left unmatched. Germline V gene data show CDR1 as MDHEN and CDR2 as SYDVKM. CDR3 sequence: CASSSGTTYEQYV. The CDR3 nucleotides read TGTGCCAGCAGTTCCGGGACTACCTACGAGCAGTACGTC.